The 18 T cell receptor beta chains below all came from one sample that was sequenced in a study of neurological immune-mediated disorders. TCRdb reprocessed the 5' RACE reads with MiXCR, giving one entry per CDR3 protein. The table shows 70,000 or so distinct CDR3 sequences, with more than 3% occurring only once. The sample comprised PBMCs. The source is a woman aged 45-59 years with multiple sclerosis.

About this clonotype: At one end the junction does not follow the germline gene, possibly because of a read error. The rearrangement uses TRBV10-3 and TRBJ1-2; D not certain. The CDR3 has 12 amino acids. The germline V gene has CDR1 ENHRY and CDR2 SYGVKD. CDR3 coding DNA: TGTGACATCAGCACCCGGGAGGGTGGCTACACCTTC. Translation gives CDISTREGGYTF.

This clonotype turned up a few times. This chain connects TRBV20-1 to TRBJ2-3; a possible D gene is TRBD2 (5 bases). Germline lookup yields CDR1 DFQATT and CDR2 SNEGSKA (reference sequence). The ends were cut back, 1 base at V and 2 bases at J, with 13 bases in the middle. The CDR3 totals 15 residues. CDR3 in DNA: TGCAGTGCTAGAGGGGGAGCGCGGACCACAGATACGCAGTATTTT. It specifies CSARGGARTTDTQYF.

Ten or more counts support this clonotype. The V gene is TRBV20-1, the J gene TRBJ2-7; no reliable D call. Trimming shortened V by 3 bases and J by 3 bases, and 3 bases separated the two germline ends. CDR1 and CDR2 (germline): DFQATT, SNEGSKA (reference sequence). The CDR3 extends over 10 amino acids. The CDR3 coding sequence is TGCAGTGCTAGTATCTACGAGCAGTACTTC. Protein product: CSASIYEQYF.

Ten or more counts support this clonotype. The J gene is TRBJ2-5, the V gene TRBV5-1, with D unresolved. The V gene lost 4 bases and the J gene lost 2 bases, with 6 bases spanning the gap. Germline CDR1 reads SGHRS; CDR2 reads YFSETQ. There are 12 residues in the CDR3. The CDR3 sequence: CASSLPQETQYF. The CDR3, as DNA: TGCGCCAGCAGCCTCCCACAAGAGACCCAGTACTTC.

This clonotype was seen many times. The rearrangement uses TRBV20-1 and TRBJ2-5; D unresolved. This CDR3 region has 13 residues. CDR1 and CDR2 (germline): DFQATT, SNEGSKA (reference sequence). V was pared by 4 bases and J by 2 bases, with 11 bases between. The CDR3 sequence: CSATRQPQETQYF. Written as DNA, the CDR3 is TGCAGTGCTACAAGGCAGCCACAAGAGACCCAGTACTTC.

This clonotype has at least ten counts. The chain links TRBV7-2 to TRBJ1-4; D might be TRBD1 (5 bases). Trimming removed 5 bases at V and 3 bases at J, with 13 bases between. Germline lookup yields CDR1 SGHTA and CDR2 FQGNSA. This CDR3 is 15 amino acids long. The DNA for the CDR3 is TGTGCCAGCAGCCCCCAGACAGCCGCTAATGAAAAACTGTTTTTT. Protein: CASSPQTAANEKLFF. The complete variable domain, with remaining parts taken from reference TRBV7-2 and TRBJ1-4, reads GAGVSQSPSNKVTEKGKDVELRCDPISGHTALYWYRQSLGQGLEFLIYFQGNSAPDKSGLPSDRFSAERTGGSVSTLTIQRTQQEDSAVYLCASSPQTAANEKLFFGSGTQLSVL.

Ten or more counts support this clonotype. The chain links TRBV7-2 to TRBJ2-5, with no clear D. Deletions cut 1 base from V and 4 bases from J, with 13 bases between. The CDR3 length is 15 residues. Germline values: CDR1 SGHTA, CDR2 FQGNSA. CDR3 sequence reads: CASSLVAWDRETQYF. The CDR3 DNA reads TGTGCCAGCAGCTTAGTGGCTTGGGATCGAGAGACCCAGTACTTC.

This clonotype was seen repeatedly, ten times or more. V gene TRBV7-2 combines with J gene TRBJ1-1; no definite D call. Germline V gives CDR1 SGHTA, CDR2 FQGNSA. With 4 bases removed from V and 1 base from J, the gap between germline ends came to 7 bases. CDR3 length equals 13 residues. CDR3 sequence reads: CASSYQTNTEAFF. Written as DNA, the CDR3 is TGTGCCAGCAGCTACCAAACGAACACTGAAGCTTTCTTT. Full variable domain (rest looked up from reference TRBV7-2 and TRBJ1-1): GAGVSQSPSNKVTEKGKDVELRCDPISGHTALYWYRQSLGQGLEFLIYFQGNSAPDKSGLPSDRFSAERTGGSVSTLTIQRTQQEDSAVYLCASSYQTNTEAFFGQGTRLTVV.

Relative to its sample, this clonotype is medium-sized. The CDR3 DNA follows: TGCAGTGCTAGATCCATTAGCGGGAGGGCCACCGGGGAGCTGTTTTTT. Translation: CSARSISGRATGELFF. The V gene is TRBV20-1, the J gene TRBJ2-2; 11 bases line up with TRBD2. Germline CDR1 is DFQATT and CDR2 is SNEGSKA (reference sequence). The trim removed 2 bases at V and 4 bases at J, leaving 6 bases unmatched. The CDR3 length is 16 residues.

This clonotype was seen many times. The J gene is TRBJ2-5, the V gene TRBV6-5; perhaps TRBD2 as D (5 bases). The CDR3 has 13 residues. CDR1 and CDR2 (germline): MNHEY, SVGAGI. The V end was cut by 2 bases, the J end by 4 bases, with 8 bases between. The CDR3 loop reads CASSYVGRETQYF. The CDR3 DNA reads TGTGCCAGCAGTTACGTGGGGAGAGAGACCCAGTACTTC.

This clonotype was picked up many times. The V gene is TRBV7-2, the J gene TRBJ1-6; D remains unclear. The CDR3 totals 13 residues. Trimming removed 5 bases at V and 10 bases at J, with 12 bases between. The germline V gene has CDR1 SGHTA and CDR2 FQGNSA. CDR3 region: CASSPALPSPLHF. The CDR3 DNA reads as TGTGCCAGCAGCCCAGCTTTACCGTCACCCCTCCACTTT. Using reference TRBV7-2 and TRBJ1-6 for the parts outside the CDR3, the full variable domain is GAGVSQSPSNKVTEKGKDVELRCDPISGHTALYWYRQSLGQGLEFLIYFQGNSAPDKSGLPSDRFSAERTGGSVSTLTIQRTQQEDSAVYLCASSPALPSPLHFGNGTRLTVT.

This clonotype was detected a few times. A much larger clone sits a single nucleotide away, making a read error possible. V is TRBV15 and J is TRBJ2-5; D is undetermined. Germline V gene sequence: CDR1 LNHNV, CDR2 YYDKDF (reference sequence). This CDR3 comprises 12 residues. The DNA of the CDR3 is TGTGACACCAGCAGAGATGTGGAGACCCAGTACTTC. It specifies CDTSRDVETQYF.

This clonotype occurred once. The junction departs from germline at one end; a sequencing error may be responsible. This chain joins TRBV20-1 and TRBJ1-5; D perhaps matches TRBD1 (5 bases). Germline V gene data show CDR1 as DFQATT and CDR2 as SNEGSKA (reference sequence). There are 15 residues in the CDR3. This CDR3 reads CSAPTVDSPNKTQNF. The CDR3 DNA sequence: TGCAGTGCTCCTACTGTAGACAGCCCGAATAAGACCCAGAATTTT.

This clonotype was detected many times. This chain links TRBV4-2 with TRBJ2-3, with 7 bases that match TRBD1. The CDR3 is made up of 16 amino acids. Germline V CDR1 and CDR2: LGHNA, YNFKEQ. The V gene end was trimmed by 3 bases and the J gene end by 2 bases; junction bases not matched to a gene: 8. CDR3: CASSHLARGNTDTQYF. The CDR3 nucleotides read TGTGCCAGCAGCCACCTTGCCAGGGGGAACACAGATACGCAGTATTTT.

This clonotype was counted at least ten times. This chain uses TRBV5-1 with TRBJ2-7; no firm D call. The V end was cut by 0 bases, the J end by 3 bases, with 7 bases between. Germline lookup yields CDR1 SGHRS and CDR2 YFSETQ. This CDR3 contains 13 residues. The CDR3 region is CASSLGGFYEQYF. The CDR3 coding sequence is TGCGCCAGCAGCTTGGGAGGTTTCTACGAGCAGTACTTC.

V and J are TRBV4-3 and TRBJ1-2, with 7 positions matching TRBD1. V lost 1 base to trimming and J lost 4 bases; unmatched junction nucleotides: 6. The CDR3 runs 15 residues. CDR1 and CDR2 (germline): LGHNA, YSLEER. The CDR3 nucleotides read TGCGCCAGCAGCCAAGCACAGGGGTCGACCTATGGCTACACCTTC. Translated: CASSQAQGSTYGYTF.

On this clonotype: One base away lies a much larger clone, so this may be a sequencing read error. The genes are TRBV20-1 and TRBJ1-1; D ambiguous. V was shortened by 0 bases and J by 1 base, with 9 bases between the two germline ends. The CDR3 is made up of 14 amino acids. CDR1 and CDR2 (germline): DFQATT, SNEGSKA (reference sequence). The CDR3 loop is CSARERNPNTEAFF. The CDR3, as DNA: TGCAGTGCTAGAGAGAGGAACCCGAACACTGAAGCTTTCTTT.

This clonotype was counted many times. This chain links TRBV20-1 with TRBJ2-3; 7 nucleotides agree with TRBD2. Germline assignment: CDR1 DFQATT and CDR2 SNEGSKA (reference sequence). After removal of 5 bases from V and 4 bases from J, the junction contained 3 bases not matched to a gene. This CDR3 has 12 residues. DNA for the CDR3: TGCAGTGCTCGACTAGCCCCAGATACGCAGTATTTT. Protein product: CSARLAPDTQYF.